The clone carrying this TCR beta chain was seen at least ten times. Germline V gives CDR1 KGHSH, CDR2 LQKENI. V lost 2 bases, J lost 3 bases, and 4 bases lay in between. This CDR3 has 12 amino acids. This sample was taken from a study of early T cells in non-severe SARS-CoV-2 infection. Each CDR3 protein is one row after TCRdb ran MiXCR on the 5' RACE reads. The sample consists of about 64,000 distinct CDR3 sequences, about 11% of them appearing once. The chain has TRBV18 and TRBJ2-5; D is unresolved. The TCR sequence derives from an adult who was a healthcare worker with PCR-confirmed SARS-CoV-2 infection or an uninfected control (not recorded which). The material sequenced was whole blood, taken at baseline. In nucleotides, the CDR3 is TGTGCCAGCTCACCAGTAGAAGAGACCCAGTACTTC. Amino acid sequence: CASSPVEETQYF.